This T cell receptor beta chain came from a study of cytomegalovirus exposure and HLA in healthy donors. Study outcomes and limitations: The study assumed roughly uniform donor sequencing depth for presence/absence analyses. Later analysis suggested most CMV-associated TCR beta chains were HLA-restricted. Judged likely to be a sequencing artifact was a cluster of highly shared sequence variants.

On this clone: Its specificity is not known.

J was trimmed by 6 bases and V by 3 bases; bases with no gene match: 3. The germline CDR1 and CDR2 sequences are LNHDA and SQIVND (reference sequence). The CDR3 loop spans 15 amino acids. With 60 Vbeta and 13 Jbeta primers, the PCR was carried out. Original handling: The count from a later analysis was some 76 million unique TCR beta chains, 9.5 million to 11 million of them shared. This table comes from immunoSEQ multiplex PCR, and its TCRdb copy is limited to in-frame clones, with some not included. The D gene and trimming were derived from the DNA, and the V and J assignments and clone size from that table. The sample records some 140,000 clones, under 85% being singletons.

The chain has TRBV19 and TRBJ1-6; TRBD1 aligns across 9 bases. This receptor was identified in a man aged 18 to 30 in good health and CMV-seronegative. Sequencing input: PBMCs. The CDR3 DNA reads as TGTGCCAGTAGTATGTCGGGACAGGGTAATTCACCCCTCCACTTT. Residues: CASSMSGQGNSPLHF.